The T cell receptor beta chain under discussion was sequenced for a study of T cell responses to AZD1222 COVID-19 vaccine. Study findings and constraints: Donors skewed white British and female; clonal diversity was possibly underestimated. Scientists sampled the repertoires only once the peak T cell response had passed. Receipt of two AZD1222 doses was followed by a rise in Spike-specific TCR breadth and depth. In the spike-specific TCR repertoire, nearly half reportedly target unmutated variant regions.

As to this clone: Its antigen is currently unknown.

CDR3 size: 11 residues. Germline CDR1 and CDR2: MRHNA and SNTAGT. Deletions cut 8 bases from V and 7 bases from J, with 8 bases between. Assay used: immunoSEQ multiplex PCR; TCRdb lists only in-frame clones, some missing. The sample lists some 81,000 clones, 75% to 90% occurring once. V and J are TRBV6-4 and TRBJ2-2, with a weak D call TRBD2 (6 bases). Sequencing used peripheral blood, obtained 28 days after the second AZD1222 dose. The TCR comes from an adult who received the AZD1222 COVID-19 vaccine. CDR3 sequence: CASGGNGELFF. CDR3 coding DNA: TGTGCCAGCGGCGGGAACGGGGAGCTGTTTTTT.